The 26 T cell receptor beta chains in this list originate from one sample, sequenced in a study of response to subunit inactivated influenza vaccine. TCRdb re-derived calls from the RT-PCR reads in MiXCR, one entry per CDR3 protein. The top ten clones hold over 10% of a sample with some 500,000 distinct CDR3 sequences, 10% to 15% of them seen once. Here the sequenced sample was PBMCs from blood, taken 40 to 50 days after vaccination. The receptors were gathered from a man aged 50-60 years who received an inactivated influenza vaccine.

A few counts support this clonotype. The genes are TRBV19 and TRBJ2-7; tentatively, D is TRBD2 (5 bases). The germline V gene encodes CDR1 LNHDA and CDR2 SQIVND (reference sequence). Deletions cut 3 bases from V and 5 bases from J, with 8 bases between. The CDR3 runs 12 residues. Written as DNA, the CDR3 is TGTGCCAGTAGTATCCTCGGGAACGAGCAGTACTTC. As protein: CASSILGNEQYF.

The chain links TRBV20-1 to TRBJ1-2; D unclear. With 1 base removed from V and 6 bases from J, the gap between germline ends came to 6 bases. CDR1 and CDR2 from the germline V gene are DFQATT and SNEGSKA (reference sequence). The CDR3 is 11 residues long. The CDR3 bases are TGCAGTGCTAGAGGAGGGAATGGCTACACCTTC. Residues: CSARGGNGYTF.

The CDR3 region is CASSQERMGEETQYF. The CDR3 coding sequence is TGCGCCAGCAGCCAAGAAAGGATGGGGGAAGAGACCCAGTACTTC. The V and J genes are TRBV4-3 and TRBJ2-5; D might be TRBD1 or TRBD2, each matching 5 bases. The CDR3 is 15 amino acids. Germline lookup yields CDR1 LGHNA and CDR2 YSLEER. V was pared by 0 bases and J by 3 bases, with 11 bases between.

The V and J genes are TRBV18 and TRBJ2-1, with D tentatively TRBD2 (6 bases). The germline V gene has CDR1 KGHSH and CDR2 LQKENI. V was cut by 0 bases and J by 0 bases, with 9 bases left in between. The CDR3 runs 16 residues. As DNA, the CDR3 is TGTGCCAGCTCACCACCGTACGGGAGCTCCTACAATGAGCAGTTCTTC. Amino acids: CASSPPYGSSYNEQFF.

This chain connects TRBV5-1 to TRBJ1-5; possible D gene TRBD1, 5 bases. Germline lookup yields CDR1 SGHRS and CDR2 YFSETQ. The CDR3 has 16 amino acids. Trimming removed 4 bases at V and 2 bases at J, with 16 bases between. CDR3 DNA: TGCGCCAGCAGCCCAGGTAACCCCAGGGGCAATCAGCCCCAGCATTTT. This translates into CASSPGNPRGNQPQHF.

This chain connects TRBV7-6 to TRBJ1-3; 7 nucleotides line up with TRBD1. With V trimmed by 4 bases and J by 0 bases, 3 bases remained unmatched. Germline loops: CDR1 SGHVS, CDR2 FNYEAQ. This CDR3 region has 15 residues. DNA of the CDR3: TGTGCCAGCAGCTCCCAGGGGGACTCTGGAAACACCATATATTTT. It specifies CASSSQGDSGNTIYF.

This clonotype was observed a few times. The CDR3 region has the DNA TGCAGCGTTCTAGGGAAGGGGGACGAGCAGTACTTC. This translates into CSVLGKGDEQYF. The genes are TRBV29-1 and TRBJ2-7; TRBD1 is a possible D gene (6 bases). This CDR3 is built from 12 residues. Germline CDR1 reads SQVTM; CDR2 reads ANQGSEA. Trimming took 5 bases from V and 5 from J, leaving 13 bases between them.

This clonotype has a count of ten or more. The chain uses TRBV4-1 and TRBJ2-7; 9 bases are shared with TRBD2. The CDR3 contains 15 residues. Germline V gene data show CDR1 as MGHRA and CDR2 as YSYEKL. Germline trimming cut 4 bases from V and 2 bases from J; bases unmatched to any gene: 6. The CDR3 nucleotides are TGCGCCAGCAGCCGGGGGGCGGGGGGGCCCTACGAGCAGTACTTC. Encoded protein: CASSRGAGGPYEQYF.

Comments on this clonotype: A read error may be the cause here, since a much bigger clone is one base away. This rearrangement joins TRBV20-1 to TRBJ2-7, with 7 bases that match TRBD1. The CDR3 contains 14 residues. Germline loops: CDR1 DFQATT, CDR2 SNEGSKA (reference sequence). The trim removed 6 bases at V and 3 bases at J, leaving 11 bases unmatched. The CDR3 reads CSAKIRDRLYEQYF. In DNA form, the CDR3 reads TGCAGTGCGAAGATCCGGGACAGACTCTACGAGCAGTACTTC.

The chain carries TRBV10-3 and TRBJ2-7, with a tentative D call TRBD1 (6 bases). Trimming removed 3 bases from V and 3 bases from J, with 9 bases in between. Germline loops: CDR1 ENHRY, CDR2 SYGVKD. The CDR3 is 13 residues long. CDR3 DNA sequence: TGTGCCATCAGTGAAGGGACAAACTACGAGCAGTACTTC. This sequence encodes CAISEGTNYEQYF.

This clonotype was counted ten times or more. The rearrangement links TRBV6-1 to TRBJ2-7; 13 bases line up with TRBD2. Germline CDR1 MNHNS, CDR2 SASEGT. After removal of 6 bases from V and 2 bases from J, the junction contained 4 bases not matched to a gene. The CDR3 runs to 15 residues. CDR3 protein: CASRGLAGAPYEQYF. Written as DNA, the CDR3 is TGTGCCAGCAGAGGACTAGCGGGGGCGCCCTACGAGCAGTACTTC.

The V and J genes are TRBV6-5 and TRBJ2-7, with 7 positions matching TRBD2. V shed 4 bases, J shed 8 bases, and the junction held 11 bases outside the gene matches. The germline V gene has CDR1 MNHEY and CDR2 SVGAGI. This CDR3 contains 14 residues. The CDR3 nucleotides are TGTGCCAGCAGTTCCCAGCCTTGGGAGGGGCAGCAGTACTTC. Encoded protein: CASSSQPWEGQQYF.

V and J are TRBV12-3 or TRBV12-4 and TRBJ1-4, with D hard to call. V was shortened by 6 bases and J by 5 bases, with 13 bases between the two germline ends. CDR3 length equals 14 residues. The chain's CDR3 is CASSLRAQNEKLFF. The CDR3 DNA is TGTGCCAGCAGCCTTCGGGCGCAAAATGAAAAACTGTTTTTT.

The gene calls are TRBV6-6 and TRBJ1-4, with D possibly TRBD1 on 5 matching bases. The CDR3 consists of 12 residues. Trimming pared 5 bases from V and 8 bases from J, leaving 9 bases between. Germline V gene lookup returns CDR1 MNHNY and CDR2 SVGAGI (reference sequence). The CDR3 reads CASSRTLEKLFF. The DNA of the CDR3 is TGTGCCAGCAGTCGGACACTCGAAAAACTGTTTTTT.

This clonotype came up many times. V is TRBV20-1 and J is TRBJ1-5; 9 positions agree with TRBD1. Germline V gene sequence: CDR1 DFQATT, CDR2 SNEGSKA (reference sequence). V shed 5 bases, J shed 5 bases, and the junction held 10 bases outside the gene matches. This CDR3 region has 15 residues. CDR3 in amino acids: CSASVPTGGHQPQHF. The DNA of the CDR3 is TGCAGTGCTTCCGTACCAACAGGGGGCCATCAGCCCCAGCATTTT.

The chain links TRBV12-3 or TRBV12-4 to TRBJ1-5; the D gene is possibly TRBD1 (5 bases). The CDR3 has 14 residues. Trimming took 3 bases from V and 6 from J, leaving 12 bases between them. CDR3 sequence: CASSFGTASQPQHF. Here the CDR3 DNA reads TGTGCCAGCAGTTTCGGGACCGCGTCTCAGCCCCAGCATTTT.

This clonotype was seen a handful of times. The chain carries TRBV20-1 and TRBJ2-7; the D gene is possibly TRBD2 (6 bases). Germline V gene sequence: CDR1 DFQATT, CDR2 SNEGSKA (reference sequence). Trimming cost V 0 bases and J 1 base, with 16 bases left between them. The CDR3 has 16 amino acids. CDR3 region: CSARDPAGSTSYEQYF. The CDR3 coding sequence is TGCAGTGCTAGAGATCCTGCCGGGAGTACGTCCTACGAGCAGTACTTC.

The rearrangement joins TRBV6-1 to TRBJ2-1; a possible D gene is TRBD2 (5 bases). The V and J ends lost 6 bases and 5 bases respectively, with 17 bases between them. CDR3 length: 15 amino acids. CDR1 is MNHNS and CDR2 is SASEGT in the germline V gene. The CDR3 spells CASSSTIRGNNEQFF. The CDR3 DNA reads as TGTGCCAGCAGCTCTACCATCCGGGGAAACAATGAGCAGTTCTTC.

This clonotype was recorded a few times. The chain carries TRBV20-1 and TRBJ2-1; tentative D call: TRBD1 (6 bases). Looked up from germline, CDR1 is DFQATT and CDR2 is SNEGSKA (reference sequence). This CDR3 has 15 residues. Trimming stripped 6 bases from V and 4 bases from J, with 19 bases between. The CDR3 DNA reads as TGCAGTGCGTATGGAATTGGGGGCTCTTACAATGAGCAGTTCTTC. Its translation is CSAYGIGGSYNEQFF.

This clonotype was detected a few times. V is TRBV7-9 and J is TRBJ2-5; possibly TRBD1 for D (7 bases). CDR1 and CDR2 from the germline V gene are SEHNR and FQNEAQ (reference sequence). This CDR3 is built from 14 residues. With 4 bases removed from V and 5 bases from J, the gap between germline ends came to 14 bases. Written as DNA, the CDR3 is TGTGCCAGCAGCTCCCAGACAGGGAGGGAGACCCAGTACTTC. It codes for CASSSQTGRETQYF.

This clonotype has more than one count but fewer than ten. The V gene is TRBV20-1, the J gene TRBJ2-7, with unresolved D. This CDR3 region has 14 residues. V dropped 6 bases and J dropped 2 bases, with 17 bases sitting between them. Germline V lookup: CDR1 DFQATT, CDR2 SNEGSKA (reference sequence). The DNA for the CDR3 is TGCAGTGCCCCTCGTCCCGGTGCCACCTACGAGCAGTACTTC. This encodes CSAPRPGATYEQYF.

The chain has TRBV7-8 and TRBJ1-4; TRBD1 aligns across 10 bases. The germline CDR1 and CDR2 sequences are SGHVS and FQNEAQ. CDR3 length equals 15 residues. Trimming removed 6 bases from V and 8 bases from J; junction bases left unmatched: 9. The CDR3 sequence: CASRQQPGQGEKLFF. The CDR3 bases are TGTGCCAGCAGACAACAGCCGGGACAGGGGGAAAAACTGTTTTTT.

This clonotype was observed a few times. CDR3 DNA sequence: TGTGCCAGCAGTTTCCGCAGGGTTAGCAATCAGCCCCAGCATTTT. Translating gives CASSFRRVSNQPQHF. The V gene is TRBV12-3 or TRBV12-4, the J gene TRBJ1-5; D may be TRBD1 (5 bases). There are 15 residues in the CDR3. Deletions cut 3 bases from V and 0 bases from J, with 9 bases between.

The chain recombines TRBV11-1 with TRBJ2-3, with 16 bases identical to TRBD2. In germline, CDR1 is SGHAT, CDR2 FQDESV (reference sequence). The J segment lost 2 bases and the V segment lost 5 bases, leaving 7 bases of the junction unmatched. The length of the CDR3 is 18 residues. The CDR3 bases are TGTGCCAGCAGCACCGGGACTAGCGGGGGGGCTTTCACAGATACGCAGTATTTT. Translating it yields CASSTGTSGGAFTDTQYF.

The J gene is TRBJ2-5, the V gene TRBV14; D may be TRBD1 (5 bases). The CDR3 is made up of 16 amino acids. Trimming pared 0 bases from V and 2 bases from J, leaving 13 bases between. Looked up from germline, CDR1 is SGHDN and CDR2 is FVKESK. CDR3 in DNA: TGTGCCAGCAGCCAAGATTTGTGGTCAGGGCAAGAGACCCAGTACTTC. It is translated as CASSQDLWSGQETQYF.

This clonotype was seen at least ten times. V gene TRBV5-1 combines with J gene TRBJ2-3; D uncertain. Germline CDR1 is SGHRS and CDR2 is YFSETQ. The germline V and J ends were trimmed by 3 bases and 2 bases, with 10 bases remaining between them. The CDR3 spans 14 residues. CDR3 protein: CASSWGVITDTQYF. The DNA for the CDR3 is TGCGCCAGCAGCTGGGGTGTGATCACAGATACGCAGTATTTT.